Each of the 10 T cell receptor beta chains below was sequenced from the same sample in a study of shared clonotypes between healthy human individuals. Assay used: immunoSEQ multiplex PCR; TCRdb lists only in-frame clones, some missing. The table has some 100,000 clones, 55% to 70% seen once. Material for sequencing was memory CD8+ T cells sorted from blood. The subset: CD45RO+ cells pooled with CCR7-negative TemRA cells. Receptor source: a woman in her twenties or thirties in good health.

CDR3 nucleotide sequence: TGTGCCAGCAGCTTCAACCAGGGGCCTTTCTTT. Amino acid sequence: CASSFNQGPFF. J is TRBJ1-1 and V is TRBV5-4; weak D call: TRBD1 (6 bases). CDR1 and CDR2 (germline): SGHNT, YYREEE (reference sequence). There are 11 residues in the CDR3. Trimming took 2 bases from V and 12 from J, leaving 11 bases between them. Full variable domain (missing parts from reference TRBV5-4 and TRBJ1-1): ETGVTQSPTHLIKTRGQQVTLRCSSQSGHNTVSWYQQALGQGPQFIFQYYREEENGRGNFPPRFSGLQFPNYSSELNVNALELDDSALYLCASSFNQGPFFGQGTRLTVV.

CDR3 sequence: CASSYKRAFWGTEAFF. The CDR3 coding sequence is TGTGCCAGCAGTTACAAAAGGGCTTTTTGGGGTACTGAAGCTTTCTTT. The V and J genes are TRBV6-5 and TRBJ1-1, with unresolved D. V shed 2 bases and J shed 5 bases, with 18 bases lying between them. This CDR3 is built from 16 residues. Germline V gives CDR1 MNHEY, CDR2 SVGAGI.

The rearrangement links TRBV6-1 to TRBJ1-1, with D unclear. Trimming cost V 5 bases and J 3 bases, with 16 bases left between them. Germline V lookup: CDR1 MNHNS, CDR2 SASEGT. The CDR3 loop spans 15 amino acids. The CDR3 is CASSPSAEWDTEAFF. CDR3 DNA sequence: TGTGCCAGCAGTCCGTCCGCTGAGTGGGACACTGAAGCTTTCTTT.

This chain links TRBV11-2 with TRBJ1-1, with D unresolved. Germline CDR1 is SGHAT and CDR2 is FQNNGV. This CDR3 has 13 amino acids. With 2 bases removed from V and 6 bases from J, the gap between germline ends came to 10 bases. The CDR3 loop is CASSLISRAEAFF. CDR3 sequence (DNA): TGTGCCAGCAGCTTAATTTCGAGAGCTGAAGCTTTCTTT.

This CDR3 is CAWASGSGADTQYF. The CDR3 DNA reads TGTGCCTGGGCTAGCGGGAGTGGCGCAGATACGCAGTATTTT. The V and J genes are TRBV30 and TRBJ2-3; 10 positions agree with TRBD2. Germline loops: CDR1 GTSNPN, CDR2 SVGIG (reference sequence). The CDR3 has 14 residues. Trimming removed 5 bases from V and 4 bases from J; junction bases left unmatched: 6.

The chain is built from TRBV15 and TRBJ2-1; D may be TRBD2 (6 bases). Germline V CDR1 and CDR2: LNHNV, YYDKDF (reference sequence). Trimming took 6 bases from V and 0 from J, leaving 15 bases between them. This CDR3 region has 16 residues. Here the CDR3 reads CATSLTEGNSYNEQFF. The CDR3 region has the DNA TGTGCCACCAGTTTAACGGAGGGGAACTCCTACAATGAGCAGTTCTTC.

The V and J genes are TRBV5-6 and TRBJ2-5; TRBD2 agrees at 10 bases. The CDR3 consists of 16 residues. Unmatched junction bases numbered 9, after V lost 3 bases and J lost 4 bases. The germline gives CDR1 SGHDT, CDR2 YYEEEE. CDR3 region: CASSYWLAGVLETQYF. CDR3 nucleotides: TGTGCCAGCAGCTACTGGCTAGCGGGAGTGTTAGAGACCCAGTACTTC.

This clone has at least ten counts. V usage is TRBV28 and J usage is TRBJ1-2; 10 bases line up with TRBD1. The CDR3 sequence is 14 residues long. J was trimmed by 8 bases and V by 4 bases; bases with no gene match: 7. Germline lookup yields CDR1 MDHEN and CDR2 SYDVKM. The CDR3 DNA sequence: TGTGCCAGCAGTTCGGGACAGGGGTTGGACGGCTACACCTTC. Its protein is CASSSGQGLDGYTF.

The chain uses TRBV27 and TRBJ1-2, with a weak D call TRBD1 (6 bases). V lost 5 bases and J 4 bases, leaving 17 bases between the germline ends. CDR1 and CDR2 (germline): MNHEY, SMNVEV (reference sequence). The CDR3 consists of 15 residues. This CDR3 is CASSPQQGTGYGYTF. CDR3 DNA: TGTGCCAGCAGTCCTCAACAGGGAACGGGCTATGGCTACACCTTC.

The chain carries TRBV4-1 and TRBJ2-7; TRBD2 agrees at 10 bases. Losses at the gene ends were 0 bases for V and 4 bases for J; bases not matched to a gene: 9. This CDR3 is built from 17 residues. Germline V gene sequence: CDR1 MGHRA, CDR2 YSYEKL. The DNA for the CDR3 is TGCGCCAGCAGCCAAGATGAAGTTTGGACTAGCGGTTACGAGCAGTACTTC. This gives the protein CASSQDEVWTSGYEQYF.